This TCR beta chain was sequenced during a study of blood T cell repertoires in COVID-19. The V gene lost 6 bases and the J gene lost 2 bases, with 10 bases spanning the gap. The CDR3 has 13 residues. CDR1 KGHSH and CDR2 LQKENI come from the germline V gene. The data were produced by immunoSEQ multiplex PCR, yet TCRdb's version contains in-frame clones alone and is incomplete. The table lists some 200,000 clones, about 79% of them singletons. This TCR was sampled from a middle-aged man with active or convalescent COVID-19. V is TRBV18 and J is TRBJ1-2, with a possible D match to TRBD1 (5 bases). What was sequenced was peripheral blood. The CDR3 here is CASSIQANYGYTF. The CDR3 DNA follows: TGTGCCAGCTCGATACAGGCAAACTATGGCTACACCTTC.